These 32 T cell receptor beta chains share one sample of origin, sequenced in a study of OX40 agonist ivuxolimab in advanced cancers. Data came from immunoSEQ multiplex PCR; TCRdb stores just in-frame clones and leaves some out. The sample lists over 60,000 clones, less than 90% seen once, with roughly 0.7% in the top ten. The sample consisted of CD4+ or CD8+ T cells sorted from blood, taken in a trial of the OX40 agonist ivuxolimab. These receptors were obtained from an adult with an advanced solid tumor such as melanoma, head and neck, liver or kidney cancer.

V usage is TRBV11-2 and J usage is TRBJ2-7, with D perhaps TRBD1 (6 bases). The V and J ends lost 6 bases and 4 bases respectively, with 13 bases between them. This CDR3 is 13 amino acids long. The germline gives CDR1 SGHAT, CDR2 FQNNGV. CDR3 residues: CASSHPQGYEQYF. The CDR3 DNA sequence: TGTGCCAGCAGTCATCCTCAGGGGTACGAGCAGTACTTC.

This clone came up a few times. The chain carries TRBV7-6 and TRBJ1-4; 11 bases are a match to TRBD1. CDR1 is SGHVS and CDR2 is FNYEAQ in the germline V gene. This CDR3 spans 15 amino acids. Trimming removed 6 bases from V and 6 bases from J; junction bases left unmatched: 6. The CDR3 protein is CASSSGQGVHEKLFF. The CDR3 nucleotides read TGTGCCAGCAGTTCGGGACAGGGGGTTCATGAAAAACTGTTTTTT.

This chain links TRBV6-6 with TRBJ2-3; D tentatively reads TRBD1 or TRBD2 (5 bases each). The germline V and J ends were trimmed by 8 bases and 12 bases, with 21 bases remaining between them. Germline CDR1 reads MNHNY; CDR2 reads SVGAGI (reference sequence). The CDR3 is 13 amino acids. CDR3 residues: CASDKSGGSSQYF. The DNA of the CDR3 is TGTGCCAGCGACAAAAGTGGGGGTTCTTCTCAGTATTTT.

This sequence joins TRBV6-1 and TRBJ2-5; D might be TRBD1 (6 bases). This CDR3 has 13 residues. V lost 4 bases, J lost 2 bases, and 8 bases lay in between. The germline V gene has CDR1 MNHNS and CDR2 SASEGT. The DNA for the CDR3 is TGTGCCAGCAGTGGGGACATTCAAGAGACCCAGTACTTC. Translating it yields CASSGDIQETQYF.

This chain links TRBV6-6 with TRBJ2-3, with TRBD2 matching over 11 bases. After removal of 5 bases from V and 8 bases from J, the junction contained 12 bases not matched to a gene. Germline loops: CDR1 MNHNY, CDR2 SVGAGI (reference sequence). The CDR3 totals 16 residues. DNA of the CDR3: TGTGCCAGCAGTCCCCCGGCTAGCGGGGGGTTTGGTACGCAGTATTTT. It encodes CASSPPASGGFGTQYF.

The rearrangement joins TRBV25-1 to TRBJ2-5; 7 bases are a match to TRBD1. The CDR3 sequence is 15 residues long. Germline CDR1 MGHDK, CDR2 SYGVNS. Trimming took 4 bases from V and 4 from J; bases not matched to a gene: 9. CDR3 nucleotides: TGTGCCAGCAGTGGCCTTAGACAGGGCCCAGAGACCCAGTACTTC. As protein: CASSGLRQGPETQYF.

The genes are TRBV30 and TRBJ1-3; possible D gene TRBD1, 6 bases. Germline values: CDR1 GTSNPN, CDR2 SVGIG (reference sequence). CDR3 length: 13 residues. The V end was cut by 8 bases, the J end by 4 bases, with 15 bases between. CDR3 bases: TGTGCCCGCTCACCGGGGGCCGGAAACACCATATATTTT. Its translation is CARSPGAGNTIYF.

V usage is TRBV7-8 and J usage is TRBJ2-7; TRBD2 agrees at 8 bases. This CDR3 contains 14 residues. The J segment lost 0 bases and the V segment lost 8 bases, leaving 6 bases of the junction unmatched. CDR1 is SGHVS, CDR2 FQNEAQ, per germline. Written as DNA, the CDR3 is TGTGCCAGCCGGGAGCGGGGGCCCTCCTACGAGCAGTACTTC. It is translated as CASRERGPSYEQYF.

The rearrangement links TRBV28 to TRBJ2-7; 8 bases line up with TRBD1. Germline V CDR1 and CDR2: MDHEN, SYDVKM. V gave up 5 bases and J gave up 5 bases; unmatched junction bases: 8. The CDR3 spans 14 residues. The CDR3, as DNA: TGTGCCAGCAGTGCGGACAGGGCCCGCCACGAGCAGTACTTC. Translation: CASSADRARHEQYF.

The chain is built from TRBV29-1 and TRBJ1-4; the match to TRBD1 covers 7 bases. Germline trimming cut 8 bases from V and 6 bases from J; bases unmatched to any gene: 6. Germline V gives CDR1 SQVTM, CDR2 ANQGSEA. This CDR3 is 12 amino acids long. CDR3 sequence reads: CSTRGSDEKLFF. As DNA, the CDR3 is TGCAGCACCAGGGGGAGTGATGAAAAACTGTTTTTT.

Comment on this clone: The identical CDR3 is also encoded by other nucleotide sequences in the sample. This rearrangement joins TRBV6-6 to TRBJ1-2, with 7 bases aligning to TRBD1. CDR3 length equals 13 residues. The germline CDR1 and CDR2 sequences are MNHNY and SVGAGI (reference sequence). V lost 5 bases, J lost 1 base, and 1 base stayed unmatched. CDR3 amino acids: CASSDRVNYGYTF. The CDR3 nucleotides read TGTGCCAGCAGTGACAGGGTTAACTATGGCTACACCTTC.

The rearrangement joins TRBV6-1 to TRBJ1-2, with TRBD1 as a possible D gene (6 bases). This CDR3 spans 16 amino acids. Germline V gene data show CDR1 as MNHNS and CDR2 as SASEGT. V gave up 4 bases and J gave up 2 bases, with 17 bases separating them. CDR3 in amino acids: CASSAKWGASNYGYTF. The CDR3 DNA sequence: TGTGCCAGCAGTGCCAAATGGGGGGCTTCCAACTATGGCTACACCTTC.

This clone was picked up one time. This chain joins TRBV29-1 and TRBJ2-4, with D tentatively TRBD1 or TRBD2 (5 bases each). This CDR3 is 14 amino acids long. The germline CDR1 and CDR2 sequences are SQVTM and ANQGSEA. Trimming removed 4 bases at V and 1 base at J, with 11 bases between. CDR3 DNA sequence: TGCAGCGTTGCGGGGACGGCGGCCAAAAACATTCAGTACTTC. Protein sequence: CSVAGTAAKNIQYF.

This clone appeared a few times. The chain employs TRBV7-2 and TRBJ1-3; 7 bases fit TRBD1. The CDR3 loop spans 16 amino acids. Germline V gene data show CDR1 as SGHTA and CDR2 as FQGNSA. V shed 2 bases and J 0 bases; nucleotides not matched to a gene: 4. The CDR3 loop reads CASSLQDRHSGNTIYF. CDR3 coding DNA: TGTGCCAGCAGCTTACAGGACAGGCACTCTGGAAACACCATATATTTT.

The rearrangement links TRBV6-6 to TRBJ1-1; perhaps TRBD1 as D (6 bases). The CDR3 sequence is 14 residues long. Trimming left V 5 bases short and J 0 bases short, with 10 bases between. CDR1 and CDR2 (germline): MNHNY, SVGAGI (reference sequence). CDR3 in amino acids: CASSNRDMNTEAFF. As DNA, the CDR3 is TGTGCCAGCAGTAACAGGGACATGAACACTGAAGCTTTCTTT.

CDR3 in amino acids: CASSGTGQVISYGYTF. The CDR3 DNA reads as TGTGCCAGCAGCGGGACGGGACAGGTGATATCCTATGGCTACACCTTC. This sequence joins TRBV11-2 and TRBJ1-2, with TRBD1 matching over 8 bases. The junction had 12 bases not matched to a gene; V was cut back by 5 bases and J by 4 bases. This CDR3 is 16 amino acids long. CDR1 and CDR2 (germline): SGHAT, FQNNGV.

This chain uses TRBV5-8 with TRBJ1-1; D remains unclear. Germline V lookup: CDR1 SGHTS, CDR2 YDEGEE. The ends were cut back, 1 base at V and 0 bases at J, with 10 bases in the middle. The CDR3 runs to 15 residues. CDR3 coding DNA: TGTGCCAGCAGCTTGCCGCTGACCTTGAACACTGAAGCTTTCTTT. Its translation is CASSLPLTLNTEAFF.

The V call is TRBV5-6, the J call TRBJ2-1; D is uncertain. Germline CDR1 is SGHDT and CDR2 is YYEEEE. V dropped 0 bases and J dropped 10 bases, with 11 bases sitting between them. The CDR3 runs 13 residues. CDR3 region: CASSLVAGSEQFF. The CDR3 DNA follows: TGTGCCAGCAGCTTGGTGGCCGGCAGCGAGCAGTTCTTC.

This clone was recorded only once. Written as DNA, the CDR3 is TGTGCCAGCAGTGAACAGGGAGGTGCAACTAATGAAAAACTGTTTTTT. Protein: CASSEQGGATNEKLFF. The rearrangement joins TRBV2 to TRBJ1-4; TRBD1 is a possible D gene (5 bases). The V gene's germline CDR1 is SNHLY and CDR2 FYNNEI. There are 16 residues in the CDR3. V gave up 2 bases and J gave up 0 bases, with 10 bases separating them.

The chain recombines TRBV6-5 with TRBJ2-2; no clear D. Germline loops: CDR1 MNHEY, CDR2 SVGAGI. V lost 7 bases and J lost 0, with 6 bases in between. There are 13 residues in the CDR3. CDR3 nucleotides: TGTGCCAGCACGCCCGCGAACACCGGGGAGCTGTTTTTT. It encodes CASTPANTGELFF.

The table lists this clone with a few counts. The chain uses TRBV5-1 and TRBJ1-6; D might be TRBD1 (5 bases). Trimming pared 4 bases from V and 5 bases from J, leaving 13 bases between. This CDR3 has 15 amino acids. CDR1 and CDR2 from the germline V gene are SGHRS and YFSETQ. The CDR3 DNA reads as TGCGCCAGCAGCGTGGGGGGGGACCATAATTCACCCCTCCACTTT. Its translation is CASSVGGDHNSPLHF.

The rearrangement uses TRBV7-2 and TRBJ2-5; 9 nucleotides align to TRBD1. J gave up 2 bases and V 3 bases, and 7 bases lay outside the gene matches. The CDR3 sequence is 16 residues long. Germline V gene lookup returns CDR1 SGHTA and CDR2 FQGNSA. Written as DNA, the CDR3 is TGTGCCAGCAGCTTCCAACTCGGGACAGGGCAAGAGACCCAGTACTTC. Encoded protein: CASSFQLGTGQETQYF. Variable domain in full (rest from reference TRBV7-2 and TRBJ2-5): GAGVSQSPSNKVTEKGKDVELRCDPISGHTALYWYRQSLGQGLEFLIYFQGNSAPDKSGLPSDRFSAERTGGSVSTLTIQRTQQEDSAVYLCASSFQLGTGQETQYFGPGTRLLVL.

V usage is TRBV6-6 and J usage is TRBJ1-1; D is perhaps TRBD1 (5 bases). The CDR3 has 13 amino acids. Germline V gives CDR1 MNHNY, CDR2 SVGAGI (reference sequence). The V end was cut by 5 bases, the J end by 11 bases, with 18 bases between. The CDR3 DNA reads TGTGCCAGCAGTAAACAGACAGCAACCGGGGCTTTCTTT. This codes for CASSKQTATGAFF.

This chain links TRBV10-3 with TRBJ2-2; D is perhaps TRBD1 (6 bases). Germline-derived CDR1 and CDR2 are ENHRY and SYGVKD. The CDR3 loop spans 15 amino acids. Between the trimmed V and J ends, which lost 3 bases and 2 bases, there was a span of 10 bases. In DNA form, the CDR3 reads TGTGCCATCAGTGACCAGGGGAGAAACACCGGGGAGCTGTTTTTT. It translates to CAISDQGRNTGELFF.

A single count supports this clone. The chain couples TRBV7-2 to TRBJ1-2; D perhaps matches TRBD1 (6 bases). The CDR3 is 15 residues long. Germline V CDR1 and CDR2: SGHTA, FQGNSA. V shed 2 bases and J shed 4 bases, with 14 bases lying between them. DNA of the CDR3: TGTGCCAGCAGCTTACCCGGGGGCTGGACCTATGGCTACACCTTC. Translating it yields CASSLPGGWTYGYTF.

V and J are TRBV5-1 and TRBJ2-5, with a weak D call TRBD2 (6 bases). CDR3 length equals 13 residues. Deletions cut 4 bases from V and 5 bases from J, with 12 bases between. Germline assignment: CDR1 SGHRS and CDR2 YFSETQ. DNA for the CDR3: TGCGCCAGCAGCACCGGGGGTCGGGAGACCCAGTACTTC. Amino acid sequence: CASSTGGRETQYF.

This clone turned up a few times. The V gene is TRBV5-1, the J gene TRBJ1-1; possible D gene TRBD1, 5 bases. The CDR3 sequence is 16 residues long. Germline loops: CDR1 SGHRS, CDR2 YFSETQ. The V end lost 3 bases, the J end lost 1 base, and 16 bases lay between the germline ends. The CDR3 DNA reads TGCGCCAGCAGCTCTGGGGCCCGCGCCTCGAACACTGAAGCTTTCTTT. This gives the protein CASSSGARASNTEAFF.

The table lists this clone with a count of one. This chain links TRBV5-1 with TRBJ2-7; 7 bases agree with TRBD1. CDR3 length: 15 residues. The germline CDR1 and CDR2 sequences are SGHRS and YFSETQ. The J segment lost 2 bases and the V segment lost 0 bases, leaving 5 bases of the junction unmatched. CDR3 in DNA: TGCGCCAGCAGCTTGGGGACAGGATTAGCCTACGAGCAGTACTTC. Translating gives CASSLGTGLAYEQYF.

This chain connects TRBV2 to TRBJ1-5, with D perhaps TRBD1 (6 bases). The germline V and J ends were trimmed by 6 bases and 7 bases, with 19 bases remaining between them. Germline assignment: CDR1 SNHLY and CDR2 FYNNEI. The CDR3 length is 15 residues. The CDR3 DNA reads as TGTGCCAGCAGCCCCTTGAGGGGGGCCAGGCAGCCCCAGCATTTT. It yields the protein CASSPLRGARQPQHF. The variable domain in full, completed from reference TRBV2 and TRBJ1-5, reads EPEVTQTPSHQVTQMGQEVILRCVPISNHLYFYWYRQILGQKVEFLVSFYNNEISEKSEIFDDQFSVERPDGSNFTLKIRSTKLEDSAMYFCASSPLRGARQPQHFGDGTRLSIL.

The chain links TRBV7-9 to TRBJ1-2; tentative D call: TRBD1 (6 bases). The V and J ends lost 3 bases and 3 bases respectively, with 14 bases between them. This CDR3 has 15 amino acids. The germline gives CDR1 SEHNR, CDR2 FQNEAQ (reference sequence). CDR3 region: CASSFYRADDYGYTF. Written as DNA, the CDR3 is TGTGCCAGCAGCTTTTACAGGGCGGACGACTATGGCTACACCTTC.

This clone was observed once. The chain employs TRBV14 and TRBJ1-2, with 7 bases matching TRBD1. V gave up 1 base and J gave up 4 bases; unmatched junction bases: 0. The CDR3 has 13 residues. Germline V gene lookup returns CDR1 SGHDN and CDR2 FVKESK. The CDR3 spells CASSQGQGYGYTF. The CDR3, as DNA: TGTGCCAGCAGCCAAGGACAGGGCTATGGCTACACCTTC.

The J gene is TRBJ2-5, the V gene TRBV6-6; 7 nucleotides align to TRBD1. CDR1 MNHNY and CDR2 SVGAGI come from the germline V gene (reference sequence). The CDR3 is 12 residues long. The junction had 0 bases not matched to a gene; V was cut back by 6 bases and J by 2 bases. The CDR3 DNA is TGTGCCAGCAGACAGGGGCAAGAGACCCAGTACTTC. Translating it yields CASRQGQETQYF.